The rows below give T cell receptor beta chains drawn from one sample of a study of regulatory T cells in long-lasting Graves disease. MiXCR was run by TCRdb on the multiplex PCR reads, yielding one entry per CDR3 protein. The table shows about half a million distinct CDR3 sequences, with 12% occurring only once. This sample was also put to use in a study of T cells in Graves' hyperthyroidism and ophthalmopathy.

The specimen comprised peripheral blood mononuclear cells (PBMCs), sampled at new diagnosis, from a patient treated with antithyroid drugs. Source of these receptors: a woman in her twenties or thirties with Graves disease. Each CDR3 is given with its conserved first and last residue. Fields, in order: CDR3 DNA, CDR3 protein, V gene, J gene, clone size, D gene. The D gene is left open where the match is weak. Size is omitted from some rows. Given values are once, few, many or a class for expanded clones.

cdr3_nt: TGTGCCAGCAGTTCACAGGAAGGAAGACAGTGGGAGCAGTACTTC
cdr3_aa: CASSSQEGRQWEQYF
v_call: TRBV27
j_call: TRBJ2-7
clone_size: many
d_call: -

cdr3_nt: TGTGCCAGCAGCTTTTCGTCAGGACCCAAAAACATTCAGTACTTC
cdr3_aa: CASSFSSGPKNIQYF
v_call: TRBV11-2
j_call: TRBJ2-4
clone_size: many
d_call: -

cdr3_nt: TGCAGTGCTCAGAGAGGGGAGGGGAACGCAGATACGCAGTATTTT
cdr3_aa: CSAQRGEGNADTQYF
v_call: TRBV20-1
j_call: TRBJ2-3
clone_size: -
d_call: TRBD2

cdr3_nt: TGTGCCAGTAGTCTAATGGATCGGAACACTGAAGCTTTCTTT
cdr3_aa: CASSLMDRNTEAFF
v_call: TRBV19
j_call: TRBJ1-1
clone_size: -
d_call: -

cdr3_nt: TGTGCCAGCAGTTACTCGAGTAGTCACACCGGGGAGCTGTTTTTT
cdr3_aa: CASSYSSSHTGELFF
v_call: TRBV6-2/TRBV6-3
j_call: TRBJ2-2
clone_size: many
d_call: -

cdr3_nt: TGTGCCAGCAGCCGTTCCGAGGGAAATACGCAGTATTTT
cdr3_aa: CASSRSEGNTQYF
v_call: TRBV6-1
j_call: TRBJ2-3
clone_size: few
d_call: -

cdr3_nt: TGTGCCTGGAATACCGGGTTCTTACCTCCGTGGAACACTGAAGCTTTCTTT
cdr3_aa: CAWNTGFLPPWNTEAFF
v_call: TRBV30
j_call: TRBJ1-1
clone_size: many
d_call: -

cdr3_nt: TGCGCCAGCAGTGAGTCGGTTGGGCCCGGGGAGCTGTTTTTT
cdr3_aa: CASSESVGPGELFF
v_call: TRBV10-1
j_call: TRBJ2-2
clone_size: -
d_call: -

cdr3_nt: TGTGCCAGCAGTTGGGGAGCCTACAATGAGCAGTTCTTC
cdr3_aa: CASSWGAYNEQFF
v_call: TRBV27
j_call: TRBJ2-1
clone_size: -
d_call: -

cdr3_nt: TGTGCCAGCTCCCCCCACAGCTTTGCCTACGAGCAGTACTTC
cdr3_aa: CASSPHSFAYEQYF
v_call: TRBV6-1
j_call: TRBJ2-7
clone_size: -
d_call: -

cdr3_nt: TGCAGTGCTAGATTCGTAGCGGGACGAGTCGAGCAGTACTTC
cdr3_aa: CSARFVAGRVEQYF
v_call: TRBV20-1
j_call: TRBJ2-7
clone_size: few
d_call: TRBD2

cdr3_nt: TGTGCCAGCAGCTCTTTGGGCTCCGGCTACGAGCAGTACTTC
cdr3_aa: CASSSLGSGYEQYF
v_call: TRBV11-3
j_call: TRBJ2-7
clone_size: many
d_call: -

cdr3_nt: TGTGCCAGCAGTTTATCAGGCAGAGCTGGAAACACCATATATTTT
cdr3_aa: CASSLSGRAGNTIYF
v_call: TRBV27
j_call: TRBJ1-3
clone_size: -
d_call: -

cdr3_nt: TGTGCCAGCAGTCCAGGAGGACTAGTCAATGAGCAGTTCTTC
cdr3_aa: CASSPGGLVNEQFF
v_call: TRBV12-3/TRBV12-4
j_call: TRBJ2-1
clone_size: many
d_call: TRBD2

cdr3_nt: TGCAGTGCGAGGGAGGGCCGTACAGATACGCAGTATTTT
cdr3_aa: CSAREGRTDTQYF
v_call: TRBV20-1
j_call: TRBJ2-3
clone_size: many
d_call: TRBD2

cdr3_nt: TGTGCCAGCAGTTTCGGACAGGTGAACTATGGCTACACCTTC
cdr3_aa: CASSFGQVNYGYTF
v_call: TRBV28
j_call: TRBJ1-2
clone_size: many
d_call: TRBD1

cdr3_nt: TGTGCCAGTCAGTCTGGCGGAAGCTCCTACAATGAGCAGTTCTTC
cdr3_aa: CASQSGGSSYNEQFF
v_call: TRBV19
j_call: TRBJ2-1
clone_size: -
d_call: -

cdr3_nt: TGTGCCAGCAGCTTAGGTTTCAGCGGGATAAGGATCACAGATACGCAGTATTTT
cdr3_aa: CASSLGFSGIRITDTQYF
v_call: TRBV7-9
j_call: TRBJ2-3
clone_size: -
d_call: TRBD2

cdr3_nt: TGCGCCAGCGGCGCCGTCGGGGCCAACGTCCTGACTTTC
cdr3_aa: CASGAVGANVLTF
v_call: TRBV4-1
j_call: TRBJ2-6
clone_size: many
d_call: -

cdr3_nt: TGTGCCAGCAGCTACCAGGGTTTACGGGACGAGCAGTACTTC
cdr3_aa: CASSYQGLRDEQYF
v_call: TRBV11-3
j_call: TRBJ2-7
clone_size: -
d_call: -

cdr3_nt: TGTGCCAGCAGCCAAGATGGAGGGTTGCGGGTGGAAGGCTACACCTTC
cdr3_aa: CASSQDGGLRVEGYTF
v_call: TRBV3-1
j_call: TRBJ1-2
clone_size: -
d_call: -

cdr3_nt: TGTGCCAGTAGTAAGAACCGCGGGACCCAATACAATGAGCAGTTCTTC
cdr3_aa: CASSKNRGTQYNEQFF
v_call: TRBV19
j_call: TRBJ2-1
clone_size: many
d_call: -

cdr3_nt: TGTGCCAGCAGCGTAGCGGCGGGAGGATACAATGAGCAGTTCTTC
cdr3_aa: CASSVAAGGYNEQFF
v_call: TRBV9
j_call: TRBJ2-1
clone_size: -
d_call: TRBD2

cdr3_nt: TGTGCCAGCAGCTACAACAGGGGACACTATACCACAGATACGCAGTATTTT
cdr3_aa: CASSYNRGHYTTDTQYF
v_call: TRBV6-2/TRBV6-3
j_call: TRBJ2-3
clone_size: many
d_call: TRBD1

cdr3_nt: TGTGCCAGCACCGGGGACAGGGTGACCGGGGAGCTGTTTTTT
cdr3_aa: CASTGDRVTGELFF
v_call: TRBV28
j_call: TRBJ2-2
clone_size: -
d_call: TRBD1

cdr3_nt: TGTGCCAGCAGCTCTCCCCGGGACCGAAGGTCCGGGACTAAGTTACAGGAGCAGTTCTTC
cdr3_aa: CASSSPRDRRSGTKLQEQFF
v_call: TRBV11-3
j_call: TRBJ2-1
clone_size: -
d_call: TRBD2

cdr3_nt: TGTGCCAGCAGTTTATTGAGTCTAGTGGACTTTTATGGCTACACCTTC
cdr3_aa: CASSLLSLVDFYGYTF
v_call: TRBV28
j_call: TRBJ1-2
clone_size: -
d_call: -

cdr3_nt: TGTGCCAGCAGCGCCTTCCCGGGGAGGTTCGGCTACACCTTC
cdr3_aa: CASSAFPGRFGYTF
v_call: TRBV5-6
j_call: TRBJ1-2
clone_size: -
d_call: -

cdr3_nt: TGTGCCAGCAGTGAAAGGTCAGCCCAAGAGACCCAGTACTTC
cdr3_aa: CASSERSAQETQYF
v_call: TRBV6-1
j_call: TRBJ2-5
clone_size: few
d_call: -

cdr3_nt: TGTGCCTGGAGTACAACCCGGACTAGCGGGAGCCCCGATACGCAGTATTTT
cdr3_aa: CAWSTTRTSGSPDTQYF
v_call: TRBV30
j_call: TRBJ2-3
clone_size: -
d_call: TRBD2

cdr3_nt: TGTGCCAGCAGCCCACTAGAGAGCGGGAGCCCCCCATTGGGTGGTGAGCAGTTCTTC
cdr3_aa: CASSPLESGSPPLGGEQFF
v_call: TRBV5-4
j_call: TRBJ2-1
clone_size: many
d_call: TRBD2

cdr3_nt: TGTGCTAGTGGTTGGGTCCCTTCTAGCGGCCCTGGCCCAGATACGCAGTATTTT
cdr3_aa: CASGWVPSSGPGPDTQYF
v_call: TRBV12-5
j_call: TRBJ2-3
clone_size: many
d_call: TRBD2

cdr3_nt: TGTGCCAGCAGTTACCCTACCGGGACAGGGGATAGCGAGCAGTACTTC
cdr3_aa: CASSYPTGTGDSEQYF
v_call: TRBV6-2/TRBV6-3
j_call: TRBJ2-7
clone_size: -
d_call: TRBD1

cdr3_nt: TGCGCCAGCAGCCAAGATCCCCTAGGCAGGGACTATGGCTACACCTTC
cdr3_aa: CASSQDPLGRDYGYTF
v_call: TRBV4-1
j_call: TRBJ1-2
clone_size: few
d_call: -

cdr3_nt: TGTGCCACCAGCAGAGATCGCACAGTCTATAGCAATCAGCCCCAGCATTTT
cdr3_aa: CATSRDRTVYSNQPQHF
v_call: TRBV15
j_call: TRBJ1-5
clone_size: once
d_call: -

cdr3_nt: TGTGCCAGCAGCCAAGAATATGGTCTCCATGAGCAGTTCTTC
cdr3_aa: CASSQEYGLHEQFF
v_call: TRBV3-1
j_call: TRBJ2-1
clone_size: many
d_call: -